The T cell receptor (beta chain) under discussion was sequenced for a study of T cell responses to AZD1222 COVID-19 vaccine. Findings and limits, study-wide: Vaccine-associated CD4 TCRs ranged over spike, dominating at 160-218 and 743-854.

Comments on this clone: Its antigen is unidentified.

Clones were read by immunoSEQ multiplex PCR, and TCRdb kept only the in-frame ones, dropping some. Of 140,000 to 150,000 clones in the sample, approximately 93% are singletons; the top ten hold under 6.5%. Per the germline V gene, CDR1 is SQVTM and CDR2 is ANQGSEA. CDR3 size: 15 residues. Trimming took off 3 bases at V and 2 bases at J, with 14 bases between the two ends. This receptor was obtained from an adult in good health. The starting material was peripheral blood, obtained on day 0 of AZD1222 vaccination. The chain is built from TRBV29-1 and TRBJ2-1; a possible D gene is TRBD2 (6 bases). CDR3 residues: CSVDSTGDPYNEQFF. The CDR3 nucleotides read TGCAGCGTTGATTCAACGGGAGACCCCTACAATGAGCAGTTCTTC.